These T cell receptor beta chains were read from a single sample in a study of T cells in Graves' hyperthyroidism and ophthalmopathy. Using its own MiXCR run on the multiplex PCR reads, TCRdb lists one record per CDR3 protein. The sample has some 500,000 distinct CDR3 sequences, approximately 15% seen once. Sample: blood. Receptors originate from a woman in her late teens or twenties with Graves' hyperthyroidism. CDR3s include the opening cysteine and the closing phenylalanine or tryptophan. Each record gives: D gene, V gene, clone size, CDR3 length, J gene, CDR3 protein, CDR3 DNA. A D gene is named only where the DNA matches it firmly. For some rows the clone size is stated as once, few or many, or as a class when expanded; others skip it.

D gene: TRBD1; V gene: TRBV7-9; clone size: few; CDR3 length: 16; J gene: TRBJ2-3; CDR3 protein: CASSLGTGIQTDTQYF; CDR3 DNA: TGTGCCAGCAGCTTAGGGACAGGGATCCAAACAGATACGCAGTATTTT
D gene: .; V gene: TRBV6-6; clone size: many; CDR3 length: 15; J gene: TRBJ2-3; CDR3 protein: CASSYSRRITDTQYF; CDR3 DNA: TGTGCCAGCAGTTACTCTCGTAGGATAACAGATACGCAGTATTTT
D gene: .; V gene: TRBV6-1; clone size: many; CDR3 length: 12; J gene: TRBJ2-5; CDR3 protein: CASSETTETQYF; CDR3 DNA: TGTGCCAGCAGTGAAACCACAGAGACCCAGTACTTC
D gene: TRBD1; V gene: TRBV3-1; clone size: many; CDR3 length: 15; J gene: TRBJ2-7; CDR3 protein: CASSQESRGLYEQYF; CDR3 DNA: TGTGCCAGCAGCCAAGAGAGCAGGGGGCTATACGAGCAGTACTTC
D gene: .; V gene: TRBV20-1; clone size: many; CDR3 length: 14; J gene: TRBJ1-1; CDR3 protein: CSASKGNRNTEAFF; CDR3 DNA: TGCAGTGCCTCTAAAGGGAATCGGAACACTGAAGCTTTCTTT
D gene: TRBD1; V gene: TRBV13; clone size: many; CDR3 length: 16; J gene: TRBJ2-5; CDR3 protein: CASSLVGTGAEETQYF; CDR3 DNA: TGTGCCAGCAGCTTAGTAGGGACAGGGGCGGAAGAGACCCAGTACTTC
D gene: TRBD2; V gene: TRBV2; clone size: many; CDR3 length: 15; J gene: TRBJ2-5; CDR3 protein: CASSPTSGRGETQYF; CDR3 DNA: TGTGCCAGCAGTCCGACTAGCGGGAGAGGAGAGACCCAGTACTTC
D gene: TRBD1; V gene: TRBV19; clone size: .; CDR3 length: 12; J gene: TRBJ1-1; CDR3 protein: CASRQGTTEAFF; CDR3 DNA: TGTGCCAGTCGACAGGGGACCACTGAAGCTTTCTTT
D gene: .; V gene: TRBV12-3/TRBV12-4; clone size: many; CDR3 length: 12; J gene: TRBJ1-3; CDR3 protein: CASSRSPNTIYF; CDR3 DNA: TGTGCCAGCAGCCGAAGCCCAAACACCATATATTTT
D gene: TRBD1; V gene: TRBV9; clone size: few; CDR3 length: 15; J gene: TRBJ2-5; CDR3 protein: CASSVSGTEQETQYF; CDR3 DNA: TGTGCCAGCAGCGTGTCCGGGACAGAACAAGAGACCCAGTACTTC
D gene: .; V gene: TRBV12-3/TRBV12-4; clone size: many; CDR3 length: 13; J gene: TRBJ2-2; CDR3 protein: CASSRIGTGELFF; CDR3 DNA: TGTGCCAGCAGCCGAATCGGAACCGGGGAGCTGTTTTTT
D gene: TRBD2; V gene: TRBV24-1; clone size: .; CDR3 length: 14; J gene: TRBJ2-5; CDR3 protein: CAASDGGGGETQYF; CDR3 DNA: TGTGCCGCCAGTGATGGGGGGGGGGGAGAGACCCAGTACTTC
D gene: TRBD1; V gene: TRBV2; clone size: many; CDR3 length: 15; J gene: TRBJ2-7; CDR3 protein: CASSEGQGNTYEQYF; CDR3 DNA: TGTGCCAGCAGTGAGGGACAGGGGAACACCTACGAGCAGTACTTC
D gene: .; V gene: TRBV9; clone size: many; CDR3 length: 15; J gene: TRBJ2-5; CDR3 protein: CASSSPGGHRETQYF; CDR3 DNA: TGTGCCAGCAGCTCCCCGGGTGGACATCGAGAGACCCAGTACTTC
D gene: TRBD1; V gene: TRBV19; clone size: .; CDR3 length: 15; J gene: TRBJ1-6; CDR3 protein: CATADRDSYNSPLHF; CDR3 DNA: TGTGCCACCGCGGACAGGGACTCCTATAATTCACCCCTCCACTTT
D gene: .; V gene: TRBV20-1; clone size: .; CDR3 length: 14; J gene: TRBJ2-7; CDR3 protein: CSATGTTSSYEQYF; CDR3 DNA: TGCAGTGCTACAGGGACCACAAGCTCCTACGAGCAGTACTTC
D gene: .; V gene: TRBV12-3/TRBV12-4; clone size: many; CDR3 length: 16; J gene: TRBJ1-1; CDR3 protein: CASSLARGSTVTEAFF; CDR3 DNA: TGTGCCAGCAGTTTAGCTCGAGGATCCACGGTCACTGAAGCTTTCTTT
D gene: TRBD1; V gene: TRBV12-5; clone size: few; CDR3 length: 15; J gene: TRBJ2-2; CDR3 protein: CASVLGQDDTGELFF; CDR3 DNA: TGTGCTAGTGTCCTCGGACAGGATGACACCGGGGAGCTGTTTTTT
D gene: .; V gene: TRBV11-2; clone size: many; CDR3 length: 14; J gene: TRBJ2-7; CDR3 protein: CASSSQGASNEQYF; CDR3 DNA: TGTGCCAGCAGCTCACAAGGGGCGTCCAACGAGCAGTACTTC
D gene: TRBD1; V gene: TRBV2; clone size: few; CDR3 length: 15; J gene: TRBJ1-2; CDR3 protein: CASEETGRTDYGYTF; CDR3 DNA: TGTGCCAGCGAAGAGACAGGGCGGACCGACTATGGCTACACCTTC
D gene: TRBD1; V gene: TRBV27; clone size: many; CDR3 length: 15; J gene: TRBJ1-2; CDR3 protein: CASSQGALANYGYTF; CDR3 DNA: TGTGCCAGCAGTCAGGGGGCGTTAGCCAACTATGGCTACACCTTC
D gene: TRBD2; V gene: TRBV30; clone size: .; CDR3 length: 15; J gene: TRBJ2-1; CDR3 protein: CTWSVRTSGYNEQFF; CDR3 DNA: TGTACCTGGAGTGTACGGACTAGCGGTTACAATGAGCAGTTCTTC
D gene: .; V gene: TRBV11-3; clone size: many; CDR3 length: 16; J gene: TRBJ2-1; CDR3 protein: CASSSTEGTANNEQFF; CDR3 DNA: TGTGCCAGCAGCTCCACGGAGGGGACAGCTAACAATGAGCAGTTCTTC
D gene: .; V gene: TRBV20-1; clone size: .; CDR3 length: 12; J gene: TRBJ2-3; CDR3 protein: CSAFPDPDTQYF; CDR3 DNA: TGCAGTGCCTTCCCGGACCCAGATACGCAGTATTTT
D gene: TRBD2; V gene: TRBV19; clone size: .; CDR3 length: 15; J gene: TRBJ2-1; CDR3 protein: CARTSEETGYNEQFF; CDR3 DNA: TGTGCCAGGACTAGCGAGGAGACGGGATACAATGAGCAGTTCTTC
D gene: .; V gene: TRBV2; clone size: many; CDR3 length: 18; J gene: TRBJ1-1; CDR3 protein: CASSEARIRTALNTEAFF; CDR3 DNA: TGTGCCAGCAGTGAAGCCCGAATCCGGACAGCCTTGAACACTGAAGCTTTCTTT
D gene: .; V gene: TRBV28; clone size: .; CDR3 length: 15; J gene: TRBJ1-5; CDR3 protein: CASSSPTGKVQPQHF; CDR3 DNA: TGTGCCAGCAGCTCCCCTACAGGGAAGGTTCAGCCCCAGCATTTT
D gene: TRBD1; V gene: TRBV6-2/TRBV6-3; clone size: .; CDR3 length: 17; J gene: TRBJ1-3; CDR3 protein: CASSSGQVAHSGNTIYF; CDR3 DNA: TGTGCCAGCAGTTCGGGACAGGTCGCCCACTCTGGAAACACCATATATTTT
D gene: .; V gene: TRBV25-1; clone size: .; CDR3 length: 15; J gene: TRBJ2-1; CDR3 protein: CASSEYGRRNNEQFF; CDR3 DNA: TGTGCCAGCAGTGAATATGGCCGTCGAAACAATGAGCAGTTCTTC
D gene: TRBD2; V gene: TRBV9; clone size: many; CDR3 length: 16; J gene: TRBJ2-5; CDR3 protein: CASSVGASGRARTQYF; CDR3 DNA: TGTGCCAGCAGCGTAGGGGCTAGCGGGAGGGCCAGGACCCAGTACTTC
D gene: .; V gene: TRBV7-3; clone size: many; CDR3 length: 15; J gene: TRBJ2-2; CDR3 protein: CASSLLVSNAGELFF; CDR3 DNA: TGTGCCAGCAGCTTATTGGTTAGCAATGCCGGGGAGCTGTTTTTT
D gene: TRBD2; V gene: TRBV18; clone size: few; CDR3 length: 18; J gene: TRBJ2-7; CDR3 protein: CASSPTLPTSGGAYEQYF; CDR3 DNA: TGTGCCAGCTCACCAACACTCCCAACTAGCGGGGGGGCCTACGAGCAGTACTTC
D gene: .; V gene: TRBV9; clone size: many; CDR3 length: 13; J gene: TRBJ2-2; CDR3 protein: CASSVQDTGELFF; CDR3 DNA: TGTGCCAGCAGCGTACAGGACACCGGGGAGCTGTTTTTT
D gene: .; V gene: TRBV13; clone size: many; CDR3 length: 15; J gene: TRBJ2-3; CDR3 protein: CASSLERASTDTQYF; CDR3 DNA: TGTGCCAGCAGCTTAGAAAGGGCTAGCACAGATACGCAGTATTTT
D gene: TRBD1; V gene: TRBV5-1; clone size: many; CDR3 length: 15; J gene: TRBJ1-3; CDR3 protein: CASSSGGVNGNTIYF; CDR3 DNA: TGCGCCAGCAGCTCAGGGGGCGTAAATGGAAACACCATATATTTT
D gene: TRBD1; V gene: TRBV6-6; clone size: many; CDR3 length: 16; J gene: TRBJ1-2; CDR3 protein: CASSYSRDRGVDGYTF; CDR3 DNA: TGTGCCAGCAGTTACTCCCGGGACAGGGGAGTTGATGGCTACACCTTC
D gene: .; V gene: TRBV6-9; clone size: .; CDR3 length: 13; J gene: TRBJ2-2; CDR3 protein: CAGSSDYTGELFF; CDR3 DNA: TGTGCCGGCAGTTCGGACTACACCGGGGAGCTGTTTTTT
D gene: .; V gene: TRBV24-1; clone size: many; CDR3 length: 15; J gene: TRBJ2-1; CDR3 protein: CATSDWGADYNEQFF; CDR3 DNA: TGTGCCACCAGTGATTGGGGGGCCGACTACAATGAGCAGTTCTTC
D gene: .; V gene: TRBV12-3/TRBV12-4; clone size: many; CDR3 length: 16; J gene: TRBJ2-4; CDR3 protein: CTSSLVGEAAKNIQYF; CDR3 DNA: TGTACCAGCAGTTTAGTAGGGGAGGCAGCCAAAAACATTCAGTACTTC
D gene: .; V gene: TRBV6-1; clone size: many; CDR3 length: 13; J gene: TRBJ2-3; CDR3 protein: CASRDGGRGTQYF; CDR3 DNA: TGTGCCAGCAGGGACGGGGGTCGCGGGACGCAGTATTTT
D gene: .; V gene: TRBV7-9; clone size: many; CDR3 length: 14; J gene: TRBJ2-3; CDR3 protein: CASSLGELADTQYF; CDR3 DNA: TGTGCCAGCAGCTTAGGGGAGTTGGCAGATACGCAGTATTTT
D gene: TRBD2; V gene: TRBV11-1; clone size: once; CDR3 length: 17; J gene: TRBJ2-5; CDR3 protein: CASSTPGTSGTQETQYF; CDR3 DNA: TGTGCCAGCAGCACGCCCGGGACTAGCGGGACCCAAGAGACCCAGTACTTC
D gene: TRBD2; V gene: TRBV9; clone size: many; CDR3 length: 14; J gene: TRBJ2-1; CDR3 protein: CASSATLAGYEQFF; CDR3 DNA: TGTGCCAGCAGCGCCACGCTAGCGGGATACGAGCAGTTCTTC
D gene: TRBD2; V gene: TRBV6-1; clone size: many; CDR3 length: 15; J gene: TRBJ2-5; CDR3 protein: CASSYGGRSGETQYF; CDR3 DNA: TGTGCCAGCAGTTACGGCGGGAGGTCGGGAGAGACCCAGTACTTC
D gene: TRBD1; V gene: TRBV11-1; clone size: many; CDR3 length: 16; J gene: TRBJ1-1; CDR3 protein: CASSLHGTGQTPEAFF; CDR3 DNA: TGTGCCAGCAGCTTGCACGGGACAGGGCAAACCCCTGAAGCTTTCTTT
D gene: .; V gene: TRBV30; clone size: many; CDR3 length: 13; J gene: TRBJ2-5; CDR3 protein: CAWSVGRRETQYF; CDR3 DNA: TGTGCCTGGAGTGTAGGCAGGCGGGAGACCCAGTACTTC
D gene: TRBD2; V gene: TRBV7-9; clone size: many; CDR3 length: 16; J gene: TRBJ2-1; CDR3 protein: CASSDNSGKGYNEQFF; CDR3 DNA: TGTGCCAGCAGCGATAACAGCGGGAAGGGCTACAATGAGCAGTTCTTC
D gene: .; V gene: TRBV4-1; clone size: many; CDR3 length: 15; J gene: TRBJ2-7; CDR3 protein: CASSQDPRALYEQYF; CDR3 DNA: TGCGCCAGCAGCCAAGATCCCAGGGCTCTTTACGAGCAGTACTTC
D gene: TRBD1; V gene: TRBV11-2; clone size: once; CDR3 length: 14; J gene: TRBJ1-1; CDR3 protein: CASWQGAMNTEAFF; CDR3 DNA: TGTGCCAGCTGGCAGGGGGCGATGAACACTGAAGCTTTCTTT
D gene: TRBD2; V gene: TRBV12-3/TRBV12-4; clone size: many; CDR3 length: 15; J gene: TRBJ2-1; CDR3 protein: CASSLSGRGDNEQFF; CDR3 DNA: TGTGCCAGCAGTTTGAGCGGGAGAGGCGACAATGAGCAGTTCTTC
D gene: TRBD1; V gene: TRBV6-1; clone size: .; CDR3 length: 16; J gene: TRBJ2-1; CDR3 protein: CATPDRVNRSYNEQFF; CDR3 DNA: TGTGCCACCCCCGACAGGGTTAATAGGTCCTACAATGAGCAGTTCTTC
D gene: TRBD2; V gene: TRBV7-3; clone size: many; CDR3 length: 16; J gene: TRBJ2-1; CDR3 protein: CASSFSLAAPYNEQFF; CDR3 DNA: TGTGCCAGCAGCTTTTCACTAGCGGCACCCTACAATGAGCAGTTCTTC
D gene: TRBD1; V gene: TRBV6-1; clone size: many; CDR3 length: 19; J gene: TRBJ2-1; CDR3 protein: CASREGQGAAALGGNEQFF; CDR3 DNA: TGTGCCAGCAGAGAAGGACAGGGGGCGGCGGCCCTGGGAGGCAATGAGCAGTTCTTC
D gene: .; V gene: TRBV11-3; clone size: many; CDR3 length: 15; J gene: TRBJ2-3; CDR3 protein: CASSLASTHTDTQYF; CDR3 DNA: TGTGCCAGCAGCTTAGCTAGCACCCACACAGATACGCAGTATTTT
D gene: TRBD1; V gene: TRBV25-1; clone size: .; CDR3 length: 16; J gene: TRBJ2-1; CDR3 protein: CASSDSGTGGDYEQFF; CDR3 DNA: TGTGCCAGCAGTGACTCTGGGACAGGGGGGGATTATGAGCAGTTCTTC